The present T cell receptor beta chain was sequenced within a study of blood T cell repertoires in COVID-19. At the level of the study: T cells, B-cell-depleted T cells, or PBMCs supplied cDNA or gDNA.

In the original processing: Quantification of nucleated cells was approximated via reference gene primer amplification. Generated by immunoSEQ multiplex PCR, the TCRdb table keeps only in-frame clones and is missing some. That table gives V, J and clone size, and the DNA gave D and trimming. The sample has 200,000 to 250,000 clones; approximately 84% are singletons. In germline, CDR1 is MNHEY, CDR2 SVGAGI. The length of the CDR3 is 13 residues. As regards this clone: One junction end disagrees with the germline gene, perhaps due to a read error.

Sequenced: peripheral blood. The chain carries TRBV6-5 and TRBJ1-2, with a possible D match to TRBD1 (6 bases). The TCR was taken from a man in his forties or fifties with acute or convalescent COVID-19. The CDR3 is CASSYRQELWWIF. CDR3 nucleotide sequence: TGTGCCAGCAGTTACAGACAGGAACTTTGGTGGATCTTC.